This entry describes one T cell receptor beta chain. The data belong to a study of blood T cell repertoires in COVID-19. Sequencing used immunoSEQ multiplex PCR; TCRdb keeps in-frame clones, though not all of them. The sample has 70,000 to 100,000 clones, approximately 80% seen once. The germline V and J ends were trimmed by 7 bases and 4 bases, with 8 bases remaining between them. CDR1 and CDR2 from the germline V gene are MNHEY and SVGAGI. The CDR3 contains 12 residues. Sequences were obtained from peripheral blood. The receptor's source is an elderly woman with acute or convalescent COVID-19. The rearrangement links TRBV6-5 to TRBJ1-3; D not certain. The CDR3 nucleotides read TGTGCCAGCAAAGCCCCGGGAAACACCATATATTTT. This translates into CASKAPGNTIYF.